This T cell receptor beta chain was found in a study of cytomegalovirus exposure and HLA in healthy donors. Study context: Per a later analysis, the roughly 680 first-cohort and 120 validation repertoires shared one platform. Study-wide points: Confirmation was obtained in vitro that a few CMV-associated chains are specific for CMV antigens. Cytomegalovirus association was assigned to more than 150 TCR beta chains.

There are a few counts of this clone. Its antigen is currently unknown. V gave up 1 base and J gave up 0 bases, with 4 bases separating them. The germline CDR1 and CDR2 sequences are SGHAT and FQNNGV. The CDR3 extends over 14 amino acids. The data were produced by immunoSEQ multiplex PCR, yet TCRdb's version contains in-frame clones alone and is incomplete. The table shows around 120,000 clones, with more than 75% occurring only once. Specimen: PBMCs. V gene TRBV11-2 combines with J gene TRBJ1-3; D remains unclear. The sequence was collected from a young woman in good health and CMV-seropositive. CDR3 bases: TGTGCCAGCAGCTTAGCTGTCTCTGGAAACACCATATATTTT. It codes for CASSLAVSGNTIYF.